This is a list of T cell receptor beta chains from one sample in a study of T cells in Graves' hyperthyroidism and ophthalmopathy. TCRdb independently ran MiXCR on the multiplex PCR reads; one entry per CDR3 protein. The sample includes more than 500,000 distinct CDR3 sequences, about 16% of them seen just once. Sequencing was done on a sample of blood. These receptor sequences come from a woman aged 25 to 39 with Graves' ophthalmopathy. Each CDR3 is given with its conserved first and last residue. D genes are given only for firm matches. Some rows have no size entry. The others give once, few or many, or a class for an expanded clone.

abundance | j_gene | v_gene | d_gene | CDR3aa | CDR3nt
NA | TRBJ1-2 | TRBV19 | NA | CASSIQGGGYTF | TGTGCCAGTAGTATTCAGGGTGGTGGCTACACCTTC
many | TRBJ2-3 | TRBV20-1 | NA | CSASRPVDTQYF | TGCAGTGCTAGCCGACCAGTCGATACGCAGTATTTT
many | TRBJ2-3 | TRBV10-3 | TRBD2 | CAISEGETSGPRDTQYF | TGTGCCATCAGTGAAGGGGAGACTAGCGGTCCCAGGGATACGCAGTATTTT
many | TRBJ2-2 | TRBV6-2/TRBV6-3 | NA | CASRPSGHSNTGELFF | TGTGCCAGCAGACCCTCGGGACACTCGAACACCGGGGAGCTGTTTTTT
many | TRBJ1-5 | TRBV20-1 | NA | CSASLDGSNQPQHF | TGCAGTGCTAGTTTAGACGGTAGCAATCAGCCCCAGCATTTT
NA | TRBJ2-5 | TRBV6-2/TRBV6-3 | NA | CASSYSVGQREETQYF | TGTGCCAGCAGTTACTCAGTCGGGCAGCGAGAGGAGACCCAGTACTTC
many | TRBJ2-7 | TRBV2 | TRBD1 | CASSDRDRGSYEQYF | TGTGCCAGCAGTGACAGGGACAGGGGCTCCTACGAGCAGTACTTC
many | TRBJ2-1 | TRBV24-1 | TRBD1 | CATSDLTGGDHNEQFF | TGTGCCACCAGTGACCTGACAGGGGGCGACCACAATGAGCAGTTCTTC
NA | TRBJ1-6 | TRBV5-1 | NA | CASSLARQSNSPLHF | TGCGCCAGCAGCTTGGCCAGACAGTCTAATTCACCCCTCCACTTT
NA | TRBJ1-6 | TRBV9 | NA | CASSVSGTFETLHF | TGTGCCAGCAGCGTAAGTGGCACATTTGAGACCCTCCACTTT
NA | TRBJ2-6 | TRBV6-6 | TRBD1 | CASSYGTGQISGANVLTF | TGTGCCAGCAGTTACGGGACAGGGCAGATCTCTGGGGCCAACGTCCTGACTTTC
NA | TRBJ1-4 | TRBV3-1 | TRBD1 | CASSQESWTGGMSEKLFF | TGTGCCAGCAGCCAAGAATCGTGGACAGGGGGCATGAGTGAAAAACTGTTTTTT
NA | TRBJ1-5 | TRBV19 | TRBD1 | CASSIRTGGGQPQHF | TGTGCCAGTAGTATTAGGACAGGGGGTGGTCAGCCCCAGCATTTT
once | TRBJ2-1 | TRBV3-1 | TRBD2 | CASSLLAGGFSYNEQFF | TGTGCCAGCAGCCTATTAGCGGGAGGGTTCTCCTACAATGAGCAGTTCTTC
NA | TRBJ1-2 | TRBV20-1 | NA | CSARDGGADYGYAF | TGCAGTGCTAGAGATGGGGGCGCGGACTATGGCTACGCCTTC
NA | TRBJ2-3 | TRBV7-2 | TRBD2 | CASSLGGGLAGGDTQYF | TGTGCCAGCAGCTTAGGAGGGGGACTAGCGGGAGGAGATACGCAGTATTTT